This note documents a single T cell receptor beta chain sequence. Produced via immunoSEQ multiplex PCR; TCRdb's table is partial and in-frame only. The table shows approximately 22,000 clones, with 65% to 90% occurring only once. V lost 6 bases and J lost 3, with 11 bases in between. Germline-derived CDR1 and CDR2 are SQVTM and ANQGSEA. This CDR3 has 13 residues. This specimen belongs to a study of OX40 agonist ivuxolimab in advanced cancers. The sample in question was CD4+ or CD8+ T cells sorted from blood, obtained in a trial of the OX40 agonist ivuxolimab. The chain links TRBV29-1 to TRBJ2-2, with D possibly TRBD1 on 7 matching bases. The clonotype comes from an adult with an advanced solid tumor such as melanoma, head and neck, liver or kidney cancer. The CDR3 DNA is TGCAGCGTCGGGGGACAGTACACCGGGGAGCTGTTTTTT. Its protein is CSVGGQYTGELFF.